One sample yielded the 14 T cell receptor beta chains listed below, sequenced in a study of T-cell reconstitution after alpha-beta-depleted transplantation in children. As it was prepared, the TCRbeta library received unique molecular identifiers. TCRdb reprocessed the PCR reads with MiXCR, giving one entry per CDR3 protein. The repertoire holds about 400,000 distinct CDR3 sequences, with just over 20% as singletons. The source was PBMCs from the stem cell graft donor, collected from the stem cell graft. These receptors were obtained from a human donor who donated a stem cell graft to a child with acute myeloid leukemia.

The chain couples TRBV7-3 to TRBJ2-5, with D perhaps given as TRBD1 or TRBD2 (6 bases each). CDR3 length: 14 amino acids. Trimming removed 3 bases at V and 5 bases at J, with 13 bases between. Germline V gene lookup returns CDR1 SGHTA and CDR2 FQGTGA. The CDR3: CASSFNGGGETQYF. As DNA, the CDR3 is TGTGCCAGCAGCTTCAACGGAGGGGGGGAGACCCAGTACTTC.

The chain couples TRBV20-1 to TRBJ2-1, with 11 bases identical to TRBD2. CDR1 is DFQATT, CDR2 SNEGSKA, per germline (reference sequence). The J segment lost 10 bases and the V segment lost 2 bases, leaving 4 bases of the junction unmatched. This CDR3 is 13 amino acids long. CDR3 loop: CSARLPSGREQFF. The DNA of the CDR3 is TGCAGTGCTAGACTACCTAGCGGGAGGGAGCAGTTCTTC.

This chain connects TRBV20-1 to TRBJ2-3; 9 bases are a match to TRBD2. Germline V gives CDR1 DFQATT, CDR2 SNEGSKA (reference sequence). The CDR3 contains 16 residues. With 4 bases clipped from V and 2 bases from J, the junction kept 10 bases outside the gene matches. CDR3 coding DNA: TGCAGTGCTACCATCCTTCTAGCGGGATACACAGATACGCAGTATTTT. This encodes CSATILLAGYTDTQYF.

A few counts support this clonotype. The chain carries TRBV24-1 and TRBJ2-1, with TRBD2 matching 8 bases. The CDR3 has 14 amino acids. After removal of 8 bases from V and 3 bases from J, the junction contained 5 bases not matched to a gene. CDR1 is KGHDR, CDR2 SFDVKD, per germline. CDR3 residues: CATTAGGIYNEQFF. DNA for the CDR3: TGTGCCACCACCGCGGGAGGTATCTACAATGAGCAGTTCTTC.

The CDR3 DNA follows: TGTGCCAGCAGTTACTCGGGGCCAGGGAGCTACGAGCAGTACTTC. Its protein product is CASSYSGPGSYEQYF. This chain connects TRBV6-5 to TRBJ2-7; D tentatively fits TRBD1 or TRBD2 (5 bases each). Germline V CDR1 and CDR2: MNHEY, SVGAGI. The CDR3 sequence is 15 residues long. The ends were cut back, 0 bases at V and 3 bases at J, with 12 bases in the middle.

In this sample, this clonotype turned up many times. The chain joins TRBV20-1 to TRBJ2-2; unclear D gene. The CDR3 covers 14 residues. Germline loops: CDR1 DFQATT, CDR2 SNEGSKA (reference sequence). Trimming pared 6 bases from V and 4 bases from J, leaving 15 bases between. In DNA, the CDR3 is TGCAGTGCCCTGGGCCAGTTCGCCACCGGGGAGCTGTTTTTT. Its translation is CSALGQFATGELFF.

The chain has TRBV7-2 and TRBJ2-3; D gene ambiguous. V was shortened by 6 bases and J by 6 bases, with 13 bases between the two germline ends. CDR3 size: 13 residues. CDR1 and CDR2 (germline): SGHTA, FQGNSA. CDR3 sequence: CASSSKPRDTQYF. The CDR3 nucleotides read TGTGCCAGCAGTTCCAAGCCTAGGGATACGCAGTATTTT.

The table lists this clonotype with a few counts. This chain uses TRBV5-5 with TRBJ2-3, with 12 bases fitting TRBD2. CDR1 and CDR2 (germline): SGHKS, YYEKEE (reference sequence). The CDR3 runs 18 residues. V dropped 0 bases and J dropped 2; count of bases not matched to a gene: 7. DNA for the CDR3: TGTGCCAGCAGCTTGGGTCTAGCGGGAGGGTTTAACACAGATACGCAGTATTTT. Its protein product is CASSLGLAGGFNTDTQYF.

The rearrangement uses TRBV29-1 and TRBJ2-7; 9 bases are shared with TRBD1. This CDR3 has 12 residues. With 0 bases clipped from V and 13 bases from J, the junction kept 7 bases outside the gene matches. Germline-derived CDR1 and CDR2 are SQVTM and ANQGSEA. The chain's CDR3 is CSVEEGDRGSYF. CDR3 nucleotide sequence: TGCAGCGTTGAAGAGGGCGACAGGGGGAGTTACTTC.

The rearrangement joins TRBV6-5 to TRBJ1-1; maybe TRBD1 (5 bases). This CDR3 region has 14 residues. Germline assignment: CDR1 MNHEY and CDR2 SVGAGI. The germline V and J ends were trimmed by 4 bases and 8 bases, with 17 bases remaining between them. This CDR3 is CASSLAGKAWEAFF. For the CDR3, the DNA is TGTGCCAGCAGTTTGGCAGGGAAGGCTTGGGAAGCTTTCTTT.

The chain employs TRBV29-1 and TRBJ1-1; D possibly corresponds to TRBD1 (5 bases). The CDR3 runs to 13 residues. V was cut by 4 bases and J by 4 bases, with 13 bases left in between. The V gene's germline CDR1 is SQVTM and CDR2 ANQGSEA. The CDR3: CSVGPTGGTEAFF. Here the CDR3 DNA reads TGCAGCGTTGGACCGACGGGGGGCACTGAAGCTTTCTTT.

There are a few counts of this clonotype. The V gene is TRBV10-2, the J gene TRBJ2-7; tentatively, D is TRBD2 (6 bases). Trimming removed 7 bases at V and 1 base at J, with 11 bases between. Germline CDR1 reads WSHSY; CDR2 reads SAAADI. CDR3 length: 13 residues. CDR3 loop: CASKNSGSYEQYF. The CDR3 coding sequence is TGCGCCAGCAAAAATAGCGGTTCCTACGAGCAGTACTTC.

There are many counts of this clonotype. The rearrangement uses TRBV10-3 and TRBJ2-5; D gene uncertain. Trimming shortened V by 0 bases and J by 5 bases, and 13 bases separated the two germline ends. Germline V CDR1 and CDR2: ENHRY, SYGVKD. This CDR3 contains 15 residues. The CDR3 DNA sequence: TGTGCCATCAGTGAGTCGAGGCTCTCTGGGGAGACCCAGTACTTC. This encodes CAISESRLSGETQYF.

The J gene is TRBJ2-7, the V gene TRBV7-2; 7 bases are shared with TRBD2. CDR3 length equals 13 residues. J was trimmed by 6 bases and V by 1 base; bases with no gene match: 3. The V gene's germline CDR1 is SGHTA and CDR2 FQGNSA. The CDR3 protein is CASSLGTGGEQYF. In DNA, the CDR3 is TGTGCCAGCAGCTTAGGGACGGGGGGCGAGCAGTACTTC.